This T cell receptor beta chain is from a study of blood T cell repertoires in COVID-19. This clone was counted a few times. Using immunoSEQ multiplex PCR, the repertoire was profiled, and TCRdb retains in-frame clones only, with some absent. The sample lists 40,000 or so clones, less than 90% occurring once. This CDR3 is built from 14 residues. V was pared by 1 base and J by 9 bases, with 10 bases between. Germline V gives CDR1 LNHDA, CDR2 SQIVND (reference sequence). The rearrangement uses TRBV19 and TRBJ1-6, with D possibly being TRBD1 (6 bases). The sample comprised peripheral blood. This clonotype originated in a man aged 60 to 75 with COVID-19, enrolled during active disease. Written as DNA, the CDR3 is TGTGCCAGTAGTATAGGGACAGAAGGTTCACCCCTCCACTTT. This translates into CASSIGTEGSPLHF.